The 30 T cell receptor beta chains in this list originate from one sample, sequenced in a study of T cell changes during pregnancy in multiple sclerosis. Only in-frame clones appear in the TCRdb table, and some are missing; sequencing was by immunoSEQ multiplex PCR. The sample carries approximately 89,000 clones, approximately 93% recorded once. The sequences come from peripheral blood, collected after pregnancy. The receptors here all came from a female donor in good health, enrolled as a control in a pregnancy study.

The chain combines TRBV28 with TRBJ2-3; 9 positions agree with TRBD1. Trimming took 7 bases from V and 4 from J; bases not matched to a gene: 6. The CDR3 is made up of 14 amino acids. Germline CDR1 MDHEN, CDR2 SYDVKM. CDR3 nucleotide sequence: TGTGCCAGCATCGGGACAGGGTGCTCAGATACGCAGTATTTT. Amino acids: CASIGTGCSDTQYF.

The V gene is TRBV19, the J gene TRBJ2-4; 7 bases fit TRBD1. The CDR3 is 16 amino acids. With 3 bases clipped from V and 0 bases from J, the junction kept 5 bases outside the gene matches. The germline V gene encodes CDR1 LNHDA and CDR2 SQIVND (reference sequence). The CDR3 region is CASSMGQSLAKNIQYF. CDR3 sequence (DNA): TGTGCCAGTAGTATGGGACAGAGTTTAGCCAAAAACATTCAGTACTTC.

The chain has TRBV20-1 and TRBJ1-2; D not certain. V was cut by 5 bases and J by 4 bases, with 8 bases left in between. The CDR3 spans 11 residues. Per the germline V gene, CDR1 is DFQATT and CDR2 is SNEGSKA (reference sequence). In nucleotides, the CDR3 is TGCAGTGCTGTGACTGGCTATGGCTACACCTTC. The encoded protein is CSAVTGYGYTF.

The chain combines TRBV7-8 with TRBJ2-6; 10 nucleotides match TRBD2. This CDR3 has 17 amino acids. Germline trimming cut 8 bases from V and 1 base from J; bases unmatched to any gene: 8. Looked up from germline, CDR1 is SGHVS and CDR2 is FQNEAQ. CDR3 sequence reads: CASYQAGGPSGANVLTF. The CDR3, as DNA: TGTGCCAGCTACCAAGCGGGAGGGCCATCTGGGGCCAACGTCCTGACTTTC.

V is TRBV2 and J is TRBJ1-1; tentative D call: TRBD1 (5 bases). Germline V gene lookup returns CDR1 SNHLY and CDR2 FYNNEI. V was clipped by 4 bases and J by 0 bases, with 12 bases between them. This CDR3 region has 15 residues. As DNA, the CDR3 is TGTGCCAGCAGTGTGGGGCCAGGCATGAACACTGAAGCTTTCTTT. This translates into CASSVGPGMNTEAFF.

The V call is TRBV5-4, the J call TRBJ2-2; 8 bases align to TRBD1. Germline values: CDR1 SGHNT, CDR2 YYREEE (reference sequence). This CDR3 is built from 15 residues. V trimming: 4 bases; J trimming: 7 bases; junction bases outside the gene matches: 9. The CDR3 reads CASSQQQGVGGELFF. For the CDR3, the DNA is TGTGCCAGCAGCCAACAACAGGGGGTCGGCGGGGAGCTGTTTTTT.

The gene calls are TRBV27 and TRBJ2-3, with 9 bases identical to TRBD1. Per the germline V gene, CDR1 is MNHEY and CDR2 is SMNVEV (reference sequence). CDR3 length equals 17 residues. The V segment lost 3 bases and the J segment 2 bases; nucleotides outside the gene matches: 9. CDR3 in amino acids: CASSFVGQGKSTDTQYF. CDR3 in DNA: TGTGCCAGCAGTTTCGTAGGACAGGGGAAATCCACAGATACGCAGTATTTT.

V and J are TRBV19 and TRBJ2-6; D may be TRBD2 (6 bases). The V gene lost 4 bases and the J gene lost 0 bases, with 10 bases spanning the gap. This CDR3 is 16 amino acids long. From germline, CDR1 is LNHDA and CDR2 SQIVND (reference sequence). Written as DNA, the CDR3 is TGTGCCAGTAGTAGGGACTTTAGCTCTGGGGCCAACGTCCTGACTTTC. Protein product: CASSRDFSSGANVLTF.

J is TRBJ1-5 and V is TRBV28, with D tentatively TRBD1 (6 bases). Germline-derived CDR1 and CDR2 are MDHEN and SYDVKM. The CDR3 length is 12 residues. Deletions cut 6 bases from V and 7 bases from J, with 10 bases between. This chain's CDR3 is CASRTGQQPQHF. Here the CDR3 DNA reads TGTGCCAGCAGAACAGGGCAACAGCCCCAGCATTTT.

V gene TRBV28 combines with J gene TRBJ1-3; D not resolved. The CDR3 covers 13 residues. Per germline, CDR1 MDHEN and CDR2 SYDVKM. The V gene lost 3 bases and the J gene lost 1 base, with 4 bases spanning the gap. CDR3: CASSFQSGNTIYF. CDR3 nucleotide sequence: TGTGCCAGCAGTTTCCAGTCTGGAAACACCATATATTTT.

The J gene is TRBJ1-5, the V gene TRBV28; tentative D call: TRBD1 (6 bases). V was pared by 3 bases and J by 5 bases, with 17 bases between. CDR1 and CDR2 (germline): MDHEN, SYDVKM. The CDR3 sequence is 16 residues long. The CDR3 DNA is TGTGCCAGCAGTTTGATCTCCGGGACAAATTATCAGCCCCAGCATTTT. Translated: CASSLISGTNYQPQHF.

This clone appeared a few times. The chain has TRBV28 and TRBJ1-1; perhaps TRBD1 as D (5 bases). The CDR3 covers 12 residues. CDR1 is MDHEN, CDR2 SYDVKM, per germline. V was pared by 7 bases and J by 8 bases, with 14 bases between. This CDR3 reads CASTLRQQEAFF. CDR3 DNA sequence: TGTGCCAGCACCCTTCGACAGCAGGAAGCTTTCTTT.

CDR3 sequence (DNA): TGCGCCAGCAGCCAAGGACAGCAAGCCCCCGAGGAGCAGTACTTC. This sequence encodes CASSQGQQAPEEQYF. This rearrangement joins TRBV4-1 to TRBJ2-7, with D possibly matching TRBD1 (5 bases). The CDR3 is 15 residues long. Germline CDR1 reads MGHRA; CDR2 reads YSYEKL. Trimming left V 1 base short and J 7 bases short, with 17 bases between.

This chain links TRBV4-1 with TRBJ2-7, with 8 bases that match TRBD2. Germline CDR1 and CDR2: MGHRA and YSYEKL. The CDR3 runs to 15 residues. V lost 4 bases and J lost 3; bases outside the gene matches: 8. The chain's CDR3 is CASSPIPGLDYEQYF. The CDR3 DNA is TGCGCCAGCAGCCCGATACCGGGACTAGACTACGAGCAGTACTTC.

The chain's CDR3 is CASSRSGTANNQPQHF. For the CDR3, the DNA is TGTGCCAGCTCACGCTCCGGGACAGCGAACAATCAGCCCCAGCATTTT. The chain is built from TRBV18 and TRBJ1-5, with 7 bases aligning to TRBD1. The CDR3 totals 16 residues. V lost 4 bases and J lost 3; bases outside the gene matches: 9. The germline V gene has CDR1 KGHSH and CDR2 LQKENI.

This CDR3 reads CASSSTGTQINQPQHF. DNA for the CDR3: TGTGCCAGTAGTAGCACCGGGACACAAATTAATCAGCCCCAGCATTTT. The rearrangement uses TRBV19 and TRBJ1-5; TRBD1 might be the D (6 bases). Trimming stripped 4 bases from V and 4 bases from J, with 17 bases between. Germline assignment: CDR1 LNHDA and CDR2 SQIVND (reference sequence). The CDR3 totals 16 residues. Full variable domain (outside the CDR3, taken from reference TRBV19 and TRBJ1-5): DGGITQSPKYLFRKEGQNVTLSCEQNLNHDAMYWYRQDPGQGLRLIYYSQIVNDFQKGDIAEGYSVSREKKESFPLTVTSAQKNPTAFYLCASSSTGTQINQPQHFGDGTRLSIL.

The chain links TRBV2 to TRBJ2-7, with D unclear. The CDR3 is made up of 10 amino acids. The V end lost 7 bases, the J end lost 4 bases, and 5 bases lay between the germline ends. Germline-derived CDR1 and CDR2 are SNHLY and FYNNEI. The CDR3 reads CASTGYEQYF. In DNA, the CDR3 is TGTGCCAGCACGGGTTACGAGCAGTACTTC.

V gene TRBV7-2 combines with J gene TRBJ2-7, with D unresolved. CDR3 size: 14 residues. Trimming took off 1 base at V and 2 bases at J, with 9 bases between the two ends. Germline values: CDR1 SGHTA, CDR2 FQGNSA. The CDR3 loop reads CASSLGTHPYEQYF. As DNA, the CDR3 is TGTGCCAGCAGCTTAGGCACTCACCCCTACGAGCAGTACTTC.

The chain is built from TRBV5-6 and TRBJ1-2; 7 bases are shared with TRBD1. The CDR3 length is 17 residues. The V gene's germline CDR1 is SGHDT and CDR2 YYEEEE. Losses at the gene ends were 6 bases for V and 5 bases for J; bases not matched to a gene: 19. DNA for the CDR3: TGTGCCAGCACCCCCAAAACCGGGACAGACAAGATTTATGGCTACACCTTC. It codes for CASTPKTGTDKIYGYTF.

This clone has ten or more counts. The CDR3, as DNA: TGTGCCAGTAGTCCCCACGGGACTAGCGGGAACACCGGGGAGCTGTTTTTT. Its translation: CASSPHGTSGNTGELFF. The chain couples TRBV19 to TRBJ2-2; 11 bases align to TRBD2. Germline V gene sequence: CDR1 LNHDA, CDR2 SQIVND (reference sequence). The CDR3 runs to 17 residues. V lost 5 bases, J lost 1 base, and 6 bases stayed unmatched.

This chain joins TRBV7-9 and TRBJ1-4; tentatively, D is TRBD1 (6 bases). Trimming shortened V by 6 bases and J by 0 bases, and 11 bases separated the two germline ends. CDR1 and CDR2 (germline): SEHNR, FQNEAQ (reference sequence). The CDR3 extends over 15 amino acids. CDR3 sequence: CASRGGTSTNEKLFF. The CDR3 region has the DNA TGTGCCAGCAGGGGGGGGACATCAACTAATGAAAAACTGTTTTTT.

This chain connects TRBV7-8 to TRBJ2-1, with 10 positions matching TRBD2. This CDR3 comprises 16 residues. V shed 5 bases, J shed 5 bases, and the junction held 9 bases outside the gene matches. From germline, CDR1 is SGHVS and CDR2 FQNEAQ. CDR3 nucleotide sequence: TGTGCCAGCAGCGTGAGGACTAGCGGTACCCACAATGAGCAGTTCTTC. This sequence encodes CASSVRTSGTHNEQFF. The entire variable domain, with the rest obtained from reference TRBV7-8 and TRBJ2-1, is as follows: GAGVSQSPRYKVAKRGQDVALRCDPISGHVSLFWYQQALGQGPEFLTYFQNEAQLDKSGLPSDRFFAERPEGSVSTLKIQRTQQEDSAVYLCASSVRTSGTHNEQFFGPGTRLTVL.

The CDR3 bases are TGTGCCAGCAGTCTCGGACTGCACTACGAGCAGTACTTC. Its translation is CASSLGLHYEQYF. The rearrangement links TRBV27 to TRBJ2-7; D perhaps matches TRBD2 (5 bases). Trimming pared 5 bases from V and 3 bases from J, leaving 11 bases between. CDR1 and CDR2 from the germline V gene are MNHEY and SMNVEV (reference sequence). This CDR3 has 13 residues.

The chain links TRBV6-5 to TRBJ2-7; TRBD2 matches 9 bases. This CDR3 comprises 13 residues. The germline gives CDR1 MNHEY, CDR2 SVGAGI. The V and J ends lost 8 bases and 8 bases, in that order; junction bases with no gene match: 10. CDR3 protein: CASLLAGPPQQYF. Here the CDR3 DNA reads TGTGCCAGCCTACTAGCGGGTCCTCCTCAGCAGTACTTC.

The V and J genes are TRBV11-3 and TRBJ2-1; TRBD1 matches 10 bases. V lost 0 bases, J lost 8 bases, and 4 bases stayed unmatched. The CDR3 covers 15 residues. In germline, CDR1 is SGHNT, CDR2 YENEEA. CDR3 protein: CASSLDRDRGHEQFF. In DNA, the CDR3 is TGTGCCAGCAGCTTAGATCGGGACAGGGGTCATGAGCAGTTCTTC.

This chain connects TRBV20-1 to TRBJ2-1; D not certain. V was cut by 0 bases and J by 8 bases, with 5 bases left in between. The CDR3 is made up of 11 amino acids. Germline lookup yields CDR1 DFQATT and CDR2 SNEGSKA (reference sequence). The CDR3 is CSARDRYEQFF. CDR3 DNA: TGCAGTGCTAGAGATCGGTATGAGCAGTTCTTC.

The chain uses TRBV28 and TRBJ2-1, with a weak D call TRBD1 (5 bases). The CDR3 covers 13 residues. Germline V CDR1 and CDR2: MDHEN, SYDVKM. V was trimmed by 5 bases and J by 5 bases, leaving 10 bases between them. CDR3 sequence (DNA): TGTGCCAGCAGTCTTGGACACAACAATGAGCAGTTCTTC. Translated: CASSLGHNNEQFF.

This clone was seen only once. The V gene is TRBV7-2, the J gene TRBJ2-4; D unresolved. The CDR3 consists of 16 residues. V lost 1 base and J lost 1, with 11 bases in between. Germline loops: CDR1 SGHTA, CDR2 FQGNSA. DNA for the CDR3: TGTGCCAGCAGCTTAGTTGCAGGCTCGGCCAAAAACATTCAGTACTTC. Protein product: CASSLVAGSAKNIQYF.

V and J are TRBV19 and TRBJ2-2; TRBD1 agrees at 8 bases. Germline V gene sequence: CDR1 LNHDA, CDR2 SQIVND (reference sequence). The CDR3 is 15 amino acids. Trimming cost V 3 bases and J 5 bases; bases outside gene matches: 5. CDR3 in amino acids: CASSISNRGTGELFF. The CDR3 coding sequence is TGTGCCAGTAGTATTTCCAACAGGGGGACCGGGGAGCTGTTTTTT.

In this sample, this clone turned up once. This chain links TRBV4-1 with TRBJ2-7; D possibly corresponds to TRBD2 (6 bases). There are 16 residues in the CDR3. The germline V and J ends were trimmed by 4 bases and 2 bases, with 18 bases remaining between them. Germline CDR1 MGHRA, CDR2 YSYEKL. CDR3 sequence reads: CASSLLGPTSAYEQYF. CDR3 DNA: TGCGCCAGCAGCCTTCTCGGACCGACTAGTGCCTACGAGCAGTACTTC.